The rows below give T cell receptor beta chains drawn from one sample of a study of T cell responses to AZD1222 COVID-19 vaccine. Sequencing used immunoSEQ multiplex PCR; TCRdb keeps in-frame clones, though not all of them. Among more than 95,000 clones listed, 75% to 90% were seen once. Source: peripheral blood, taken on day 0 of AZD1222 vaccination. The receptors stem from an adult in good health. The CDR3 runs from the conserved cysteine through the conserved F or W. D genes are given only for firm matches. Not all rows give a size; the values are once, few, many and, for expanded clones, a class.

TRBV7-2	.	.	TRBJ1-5	CASSLGPAQPQHF	TGTGCCAGCAGCTTAGGCCCCGCCCAGCCCCAGCATTTT
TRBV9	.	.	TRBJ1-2	CASSGDTETTTYGYTF	TGTGCCAGCAGCGGTGATACAGAGACCACTACCTATGGCTACACCTTC
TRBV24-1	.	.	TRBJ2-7	CARQYSYEQYF	TGTGCCAGACAGTACTCCTACGAGCAGTACTTC
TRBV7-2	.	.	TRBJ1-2	CASSLFPADPGTYGYTF	TGTGCCAGCAGCTTATTCCCAGCGGACCCCGGTACCTATGGCTACACCTTC
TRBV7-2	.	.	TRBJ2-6	CASSLRGQLSSGANVLTF	TGTGCCAGCAGCTTACGAGGGCAGCTCTCCTCTGGGGCCAACGTCCTGACTTTC
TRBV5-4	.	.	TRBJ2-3	CASSFQKGSADTQYF	TGTGCCAGCAGCTTTCAGAAGGGAAGCGCAGATACGCAGTATTTT
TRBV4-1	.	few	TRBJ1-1	CASSQGTLGTRTFF	TGCGCCAGCAGCCAAGGGACCCTGGGTACGAGGACTTTCTTT
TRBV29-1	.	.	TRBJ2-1	CSTLSGGEQFF	TGCAGCACGTTGTCAGGAGGAGAGCAGTTCTTC
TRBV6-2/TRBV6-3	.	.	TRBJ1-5	CASSYPDKGGQPQHF	TGTGCCAGCAGTTACCCCGACAAGGGTGGTCAGCCCCAGCATTTT
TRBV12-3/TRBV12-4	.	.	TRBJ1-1	CASSSVRGAFF	TGTGCCAGCAGTTCCGTCAGGGGAGCTTTCTTT
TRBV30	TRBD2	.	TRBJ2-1	CAWMEGLAGGNEQFF	TGTGCCTGGATGGAGGGGCTAGCGGGGGGCAATGAGCAGTTCTTC
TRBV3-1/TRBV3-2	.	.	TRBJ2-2	CASSQKSWNTGELFF	TGTGCCAGCAGCCAAAAGAGCTGGAACACCGGGGAGCTGTTTTTT
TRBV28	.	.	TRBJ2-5	CASSLVPGAGETQYF	TGTGCCAGCAGTTTAGTCCCAGGGGCAGGTGAGACCCAGTACTTC
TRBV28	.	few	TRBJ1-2	CASSLSELKWGYTF	TGTGCCAGCAGTCTATCAGAATTAAAGTGGGGCTACACCTTC
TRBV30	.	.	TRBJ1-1	CAPGNQGREAFF	TGTGCCCCCGGGAACCAGGGACGAGAGGCTTTCTTT
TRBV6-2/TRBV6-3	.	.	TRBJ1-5	CASSPASSLSNQPQHF	TGTGCCAGCAGTCCCGCGAGTTCCCTGAGCAATCAGCCCCAGCATTTT
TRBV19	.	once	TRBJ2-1	CASSIDLGLGSYIDEQFF	TGTGCCAGTAGTATAGATCTGGGGCTCGGCTCCTACATTGATGAGCAGTTCTTC
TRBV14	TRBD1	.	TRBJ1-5	CASSHKGQGDQPQHF	TGTGCCAGCAGCCATAAAGGACAGGGTGATCAGCCCCAGCATTTT
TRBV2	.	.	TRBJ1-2	CASSGQGYGYTF	TGTGCCAGCAGCGGTCAGGGATATGGCTACACCTTC